The 9 T cell receptor beta chains below all came from one sample that was sequenced in a study of blood T cell repertoires in COVID-19. Only in-frame clones appear in the TCRdb table, and some are missing; sequencing was by immunoSEQ multiplex PCR. The table has roughly 350,000 clones, 85% seen once. Sequencing used peripheral blood. Source of these receptors: a woman aged 18-35 years with acute or convalescent COVID-19.

The chain links TRBV4-1 to TRBJ1-5; no clear D. CDR1 and CDR2 from the germline V gene are MGHRA and YSYEKL. This CDR3 has 15 amino acids. V was shortened by 1 base and J by 2 bases, with 9 bases between the two germline ends. The CDR3 loop reads CASSQGHRGNQPQHF. The CDR3 DNA is TGCGCCAGCAGCCAAGGACACAGAGGCAATCAGCCCCAGCATTTT.

V usage is TRBV25-1 and J usage is TRBJ2-1, with TRBD2 as a possible D gene (6 bases). This CDR3 contains 16 residues. V was shortened by 3 bases and J by 2 bases, with 14 bases between the two germline ends. The germline V gene encodes CDR1 MGHDK and CDR2 SYGVNS. The CDR3 DNA follows: TGTGCCAGCAGTGACTCTACGGGGGTCCCCTACAATGAGCAGTTCTTC. This sequence encodes CASSDSTGVPYNEQFF. The variable domain in full, completed from reference TRBV25-1 and TRBJ2-1, reads EADIYQTPRYLVIGTGKKITLECSQTMGHDKMYWYQQDPGMELHLIHYSYGVNSTEKGDLSSESTVSRIRTEHFPLTLESARPSHTSQYLCASSDSTGVPYNEQFFGPGTRLTVL.

The chain links TRBV3-1 (or the pseudogene TRBV3-2) to TRBJ1-2; TRBD1 agrees at 7 bases. J lost 7 bases, V lost 5 bases, and 10 bases had no gene match. The CDR3 extends over 14 amino acids. Germline CDR1 LGHDT, CDR2 YNNKEL (reference sequence). The CDR3 protein is CASSFGTADGGYTF. The CDR3 DNA follows: TGTGCCAGCAGCTTTGGGACAGCAGACGGTGGCTACACCTTC.

The V and J genes are TRBV4-1 and TRBJ1-3; D unclear. Germline values: CDR1 MGHRA, CDR2 YSYEKL. The CDR3 is 15 residues long. V dropped 0 bases and J dropped 2 bases, with 8 bases sitting between them. This chain's CDR3 is CASSQDASAGNTIYF. CDR3 sequence (DNA): TGCGCCAGCAGCCAAGATGCCTCGGCTGGAAACACCATATATTTT.

The chain is built from TRBV13 and TRBJ2-3, with 8 bases matching TRBD2. Germline V gene lookup returns CDR1 PRHDT and CDR2 FYEKMQ (reference sequence). The V segment lost 0 bases and the J segment 4 bases; nucleotides outside the gene matches: 3. The CDR3 is made up of 15 amino acids. DNA for the CDR3: TGTGCCAGCAGCTTAGGCCGGGGGGGCGCAGATACGCAGTATTTT. Amino acid sequence: CASSLGRGGADTQYF.

The V call is TRBV28, the J call TRBJ2-7; TRBD1 is a possible D gene (5 bases). V gave up 5 bases and J gave up 1 base, with 12 bases separating them. The V gene's germline CDR1 is MDHEN and CDR2 SYDVKM. The CDR3 covers 14 residues. The chain's CDR3 is CASSRIDSSYEQYF. The DNA of the CDR3 is TGTGCCAGCAGTCGAATTGACAGTTCCTACGAGCAGTACTTC.

This chain connects TRBV7-9 to TRBJ2-1; TRBD2 is a possible D gene (5 bases). V gave up 0 bases and J gave up 10 bases, with 7 bases separating them. The CDR3 runs 12 residues. The germline gives CDR1 SEHNR, CDR2 FQNEAQ (reference sequence). In DNA form, the CDR3 reads TGTGCCAGCAGCTTAGCGGGCGGGGAGCAGTTCTTC. This gives the protein CASSLAGGEQFF. The variable domain in full, completed from reference TRBV7-9 and TRBJ2-1, reads DTGVSQNPRHKITKRGQNVTFRCDPISEHNRLYWYRQTLGQGPEFLTYFQNEAQLEKSRLLSDRFSAERPKGSFSTLEIQRTEQGDSAMYLCASSLAGGEQFFGPGTRLTVL.

V and J are TRBV4-1 and TRBJ2-7, with 7 positions matching TRBD2. Germline V CDR1 and CDR2: MGHRA, YSYEKL. The trim removed 1 base at V and 2 bases at J, leaving 11 bases unmatched. The CDR3 length is 17 residues. As DNA, the CDR3 is TGCGCCAGCAGCCAAGCGATCGGTGCGGGAGTAACCTACGAGCAGTACTTC. It translates to CASSQAIGAGVTYEQYF.

The gene calls are TRBV10-3 and TRBJ1-1; D unresolved. The CDR3 has 11 amino acids. CDR1 and CDR2 (germline): ENHRY, SYGVKD. V was shortened by 10 bases and J by 3 bases, with 9 bases between the two germline ends. CDR3 protein: CASSYDTEAFF. The CDR3 bases are TGTGCCAGTAGTTACGACACTGAAGCTTTCTTT.